This TCR beta chain stems from a study of T cell repertoires in cytomegalovirus infection. Study-level points and caveats: Cumulative frequency (of public TCR beta family members) identified carriers of CMV plus the relevant HLA.

On this clonotype itself: The antigen remains undetermined.

CDR1 and CDR2 from the germline V gene are SGHTA and FQGNSA. The trim removed 3 bases at V and 4 bases at J, leaving 6 bases unmatched. This CDR3 contains 16 residues. TCRdb used MiXCR to reprocess the reads, holding one entry per CDR3 protein. Among a few hundred thousand distinct CDR3 sequences listed, 40% were seen once. The sequence derives from a human donor in good health (CMV status not recorded). Some clones in this sample may be carry-over from other donors' samples. The chain joins TRBV7-2 to TRBJ2-3; 11 positions match TRBD2. The sequencing here drew on cultured PBMCs, taken from culture after CMV antigen stimulation. The CDR3 protein is CASSLATSGIADTQYF. The DNA of the CDR3 is TGTGCCAGCAGCTTGGCGACTAGCGGGATCGCAGATACGCAGTATTTT. Variable domain in full (rest from reference TRBV7-2 and TRBJ2-3): GAGVSQSPSNKVTEKGKDVELRCDPISGHTALYWYRQSLGQGLEFLIYFQGNSAPDKSGLPSDRFSAERTGGSVSTLTIQRTQQEDSAVYLCASSLATSGIADTQYFGPGTRLTVL.